The 26 T cell receptor beta chains below were found in one sample sequenced in a study of early T cells in non-severe SARS-CoV-2 infection. TCRdb reprocessed the 5' RACE reads via MiXCR and lists one record per CDR3 protein. The repertoire holds tens of thousands of distinct CDR3 sequences, with 7% to 10% as singletons. The sequencing sample was made of whole blood. The receptors come from an adult who was a healthcare worker with PCR-confirmed SARS-CoV-2 infection or an uninfected control (not recorded which).

This clonotype was counted only a few times. The chain has TRBV30 and TRBJ1-6; D is uncertain. The CDR3 contains 12 residues. Trimming left V 4 bases short and J 11 bases short, with 12 bases between. In germline, CDR1 is GTSNPN, CDR2 SVGIG (reference sequence). The CDR3 coding sequence is TGTGCCTGGACCCTCGGCTTTCCACCCCTCCACTTT. Protein sequence: CAWTLGFPPLHF.

This clonotype was seen at least ten times. This sequence joins TRBV19 and TRBJ2-6, with a tentative D call TRBD1 (5 bases). In germline, CDR1 is LNHDA, CDR2 SQIVND (reference sequence). The CDR3 is made up of 14 amino acids. V lost 6 bases, J lost 3 bases, and 9 bases lay in between. This chain's CDR3 is CASSAGHGANVLTF. CDR3 nucleotide sequence: TGTGCCAGTAGCGCAGGGCATGGGGCCAACGTCCTGACTTTC.

This sequence joins TRBV4-1 and TRBJ2-7; 7 bases are a match to TRBD1. Per germline, CDR1 MGHRA and CDR2 YSYEKL. The CDR3 consists of 15 residues. The V and J ends lost 0 bases and 3 bases, in that order; junction bases with no gene match: 5. In DNA, the CDR3 is TGCGCCAGCAGCCAAGACCTACAGGGGTTCTACGAGCAGTACTTC. This translates into CASSQDLQGFYEQYF.

This clonotype was detected only a few times. The chain employs TRBV14 and TRBJ1-4; possibly TRBD1 for D (6 bases). The ends were cut back, 6 bases at V and 8 bases at J, with 19 bases in the middle. This CDR3 spans 15 amino acids. Germline V gives CDR1 SGHDN, CDR2 FVKESK. Here the CDR3 reads CASRPQGGGNEKLFF. CDR3 coding DNA: TGTGCCAGCAGACCACAGGGAGGGGGAAACGAAAAACTGTTTTTT. Full variable domain (remainder filled in from reference TRBV14 and TRBJ1-4): EAGVTQFPSHSVIEKGQTVTLRCDPISGHDNLYWYRRVMGKEIKFLLHFVKESKQDESGMPNNRFLAERTGGTYSTLKVQPAELEDSGVYFCASRPQGGGNEKLFFGSGTQLSVL.

This clonotype was detected only a few times. The chain is built from TRBV18 and TRBJ2-5; TRBD2 might be the D (5 bases). V was shortened by 6 bases and J by 2 bases, with 10 bases between the two germline ends. The CDR3 sequence is 13 residues long. In germline, CDR1 is KGHSH, CDR2 LQKENI. Here the CDR3 reads CASSGSGQETQYF. For the CDR3, the DNA is TGTGCCAGCTCTGGCTCGGGGCAAGAGACCCAGTACTTC.

There are many counts of this clonotype. J is TRBJ2-6 and V is TRBV6-5; unclear D gene. The CDR3 is 15 amino acids. CDR1 is MNHEY and CDR2 is SVGAGI in the germline V gene. The V end lost 4 bases, the J end lost 4 bases, and 11 bases lay between the germline ends. CDR3 bases: TGTGCCAGCAGTTTGATGGGAACCGGGGCCAACGTCCTGACTTTC. It is translated as CASSLMGTGANVLTF.

This clonotype was observed a few times. The CDR3 is CASSLGQGLTYEQYF. The DNA of the CDR3 is TGCGCCAGCAGCTTGGGACAGGGGCTGACCTACGAGCAGTACTTC. The chain has TRBV5-1 and TRBJ2-7; TRBD1 matches 8 bases. This CDR3 spans 15 amino acids. The germline V gene encodes CDR1 SGHRS and CDR2 YFSETQ. V lost 0 bases to trimming and J lost 2 bases; unmatched junction nucleotides: 4.

This clonotype was seen ten or more times. The chain employs TRBV6-2 or TRBV6-3 and TRBJ2-7, with 11 nucleotides matching TRBD2. V lost 4 bases and J lost 3; bases outside the gene matches: 5. CDR3 length: 15 amino acids. Per germline, CDR1 MNHEY and CDR2 SVGEGT. CDR3 residues: CASSSLTSGNYEQYF. The CDR3 DNA reads as TGTGCCAGCAGTTCCCTGACTAGCGGGAACTACGAGCAGTACTTC.

This clonotype appeared a few times. The V and J genes are TRBV2 and TRBJ2-3; D may match TRBD1 or TRBD2 (5 bases each). The V gene's germline CDR1 is SNHLY and CDR2 FYNNEI. V was trimmed by 0 bases and J by 0 bases, leaving 7 bases between them. The CDR3 consists of 15 residues. CDR3 loop: CASSEAGVSTDTQYF. The DNA for the CDR3 is TGTGCCAGCAGTGAAGCGGGGGTGAGCACAGATACGCAGTATTTT.

This clonotype was seen only a few times. This chain joins TRBV12-3 or TRBV12-4 and TRBJ2-7; D possibly corresponds to TRBD2 (6 bases). This CDR3 comprises 14 residues. V was shortened by 6 bases and J by 6 bases, with 18 bases between the two germline ends. CDR3 bases: TGTGCCAGCAGGCTTGCCCCCGAAGCGGGCGAGCAGTACTTC. Encoded protein: CASRLAPEAGEQYF.

This clonotype was seen a handful of times. The genes are TRBV5-1 and TRBJ1-4, with D tentatively TRBD1 (6 bases). Germline V gene lookup returns CDR1 SGHRS and CDR2 YFSETQ. The V end was cut by 0 bases, the J end by 8 bases, with 11 bases between. The CDR3 covers 14 residues. CDR3 bases: TGCGCCAGCAGCTTGGGCATTGACAGGGAAAAACTGTTTTTT. This sequence encodes CASSLGIDREKLFF.

This clonotype was observed a few times. V usage is TRBV6-1 and J usage is TRBJ1-1; possible D gene TRBD1, 5 bases. Germline V gene lookup returns CDR1 MNHNS and CDR2 SASEGT. This CDR3 spans 16 amino acids. Trimming left V 2 bases short and J 0 bases short, with 13 bases between. The CDR3: CASSEKTAAMNTEAFF. The CDR3 DNA is TGTGCCAGCAGTGAAAAGACAGCAGCTATGAACACTGAAGCTTTCTTT.

The V and J genes are TRBV3-1 and TRBJ2-1, with D hard to call. Trimming removed 2 bases at V and 5 bases at J, with 7 bases between. Germline values: CDR1 LGHDT, CDR2 YNNKEL (reference sequence). This CDR3 is 13 amino acids long. CDR3 sequence (DNA): TGTGCCAGCAGCCAATCGTTCGACAATGAGCAGTTCTTC. Its protein product is CASSQSFDNEQFF.

This clonotype has at least ten counts. In DNA, the CDR3 is TGTGCCAGCAGTGATCCAGGGGGGGCTGGAAACACCATATATTTT. It translates to CASSDPGGAGNTIYF. The V gene is TRBV25-1, the J gene TRBJ1-3, with 7 bases fitting TRBD1. There are 15 residues in the CDR3. Germline values: CDR1 MGHDK, CDR2 SYGVNS. With 3 bases clipped from V and 2 bases from J, the junction kept 4 bases outside the gene matches.

This clonotype occurred many times. The chain uses TRBV3-1 and TRBJ2-2, with D uncertain. From germline, CDR1 is LGHDT and CDR2 YNNKEL (reference sequence). This CDR3 spans 12 amino acids. Trimming stripped 1 base from V and 5 bases from J, with 2 bases between. CDR3 residues: CASSQGTGELFF. DNA of the CDR3: TGTGCCAGCAGCCAAGGGACCGGGGAGCTGTTTTTT.

The chain recombines TRBV3-1 with TRBJ2-3; no definite D call. V was pared by 0 bases and J by 12 bases, with 16 bases between. Germline V lookup: CDR1 LGHDT, CDR2 YNNKEL (reference sequence). The CDR3 is made up of 14 amino acids. The chain's CDR3 is CASSQDSTALPQYF. The DNA of the CDR3 is TGTGCCAGCAGCCAAGATTCGACTGCCCTTCCCCAGTATTTT.

V usage is TRBV6-5 and J usage is TRBJ2-3; perhaps TRBD1 as D (6 bases). The CDR3 spans 17 residues. CDR1 MNHEY and CDR2 SVGAGI come from the germline V gene. Deletions cut 5 bases from V and 6 bases from J, with 24 bases between. The CDR3 nucleotides are TGTGCCAGCAGTCCCCGACAGGAAAATCCCCTCCGGGATACGCAGTATTTT. It codes for CASSPRQENPLRDTQYF.

This clonotype showed up many times. The chain carries TRBV7-9 and TRBJ2-3, with D perhaps being TRBD1 or TRBD2 (6 bases each). V was clipped by 3 bases and J by 5 bases, with 12 bases between them. There are 14 residues in the CDR3. Germline V lookup: CDR1 SEHNR, CDR2 FQNEAQ (reference sequence). CDR3 protein: CASSFGGYIDTQYF. The CDR3 nucleotides are TGTGCCAGCAGCTTCGGGGGCTATATAGATACGCAGTATTTT.

This clonotype was found a few times. CDR3 in DNA: TGTGCCAGCAGCTGGGTGGGCGGTTTAGGTCCGAATGAGCAGTTCTTC. Encoded protein: CASSWVGGLGPNEQFF. The chain employs TRBV5-5 and TRBJ2-1; D ambiguous. Germline values: CDR1 SGHKS, CDR2 YYEKEE (reference sequence). The CDR3 covers 16 residues. Trimming took off 3 bases at V and 7 bases at J, with 20 bases between the two ends.

This CDR3 is CASSRAPLSGNSPLHF. The CDR3 DNA is TGTGCCAGCAGTCGCGCCCCGCTTTCGGGGAATTCACCCCTCCACTTT. V and J are TRBV6-5 and TRBJ1-6, with D unclear. V was cut by 5 bases and J by 7 bases, with 18 bases left in between. The CDR3 runs 16 residues. The V gene's germline CDR1 is MNHEY and CDR2 SVGAGI.

The sample holds a few counts of this clonotype. V usage is TRBV5-5 and J usage is TRBJ1-1, with a weak D call TRBD1 (5 bases). This CDR3 has 15 residues. Trimming pared 4 bases from V and 4 bases from J, leaving 17 bases between. Germline loops: CDR1 SGHKS, CDR2 YYEKEE (reference sequence). The CDR3 reads CASSRQLRGITEAFF. The CDR3 DNA is TGTGCCAGCAGCCGCCAATTGAGGGGAATCACTGAAGCTTTCTTT. The complete variable domain, with remaining parts taken from reference TRBV5-5 and TRBJ1-1, reads DAGVTQSPTHLIKTRGQQVTLRCSPISGHKSVSWYQQVLGQGPQFIFQYYEKEERGRGNFPDRFSARQFPNYSSELNVNALLLGDSALYLCASSRQLRGITEAFFGQGTRLTVV.

This clonotype appeared many times. The rearrangement uses TRBV12-3 or TRBV12-4 and TRBJ2-1; 9 nucleotides line up with TRBD2. This CDR3 spans 14 amino acids. With 11 bases clipped from V and 4 bases from J, the junction kept 9 bases outside the gene matches. CDR3 bases: TGTGCCGTGATGAGGCGGGGGGGTTACAATGAGCAGTTCTTC. Its protein is CAVMRRGGYNEQFF.

This clonotype was seen only a few times. The chain combines TRBV29-1 with TRBJ1-5; D unclear. Germline values: CDR1 SQVTM, CDR2 ANQGSEA. This CDR3 region has 11 residues. Trimming cost V 5 bases and J 5 bases, with 7 bases left between them. The DNA of the CDR3 is TGCAGCGTTCTTCAGGATCAGCCCCAGCATTTT. Translating gives CSVLQDQPQHF. The whole variable domain, filled in from reference TRBV29-1 and TRBJ1-5, reads SAVISQKPSRDICQRGTSLTIQCQVDSQVTMMFWYRQQPGQSLTLIATANQGSEATYESGFVIDKFPISRPNLTFSTLTVSNMSPEDSSIYLCSVLQDQPQHFGDGTRLSIL.

This clonotype was detected ten times or more. The rearrangement links TRBV10-3 to TRBJ2-3; D is unresolved. In germline, CDR1 is ENHRY, CDR2 SYGVKD. V was trimmed by 0 bases and J by 2 bases, leaving 9 bases between them. The CDR3 is 15 residues long. This CDR3 is CAISESGTATDTQYF. For the CDR3, the DNA is TGTGCCATCAGTGAGTCTGGAACTGCCACAGATACGCAGTATTTT.

This clonotype has at least ten counts. The rearrangement joins TRBV27 to TRBJ1-3; no firm D call. Trimming took 5 bases from V and 11 from J, leaving 19 bases between them. The germline V gene has CDR1 MNHEY and CDR2 SMNVEV (reference sequence). This CDR3 is 14 amino acids long. CDR3 DNA: TGTGCCAGCAGTCCTTTGGGCCATTTAGAACCCATATATTTT. Its protein is CASSPLGHLEPIYF.

This clonotype was observed a few times. The chain recombines TRBV7-3 with TRBJ2-2; the match to TRBD2 covers 11 bases. V lost 0 bases to trimming and J lost 5 bases; unmatched junction nucleotides: 8. The CDR3 is made up of 18 amino acids. Germline CDR1 is SGHTA and CDR2 is FQGTGA. The CDR3, as DNA: TGTGCCAGCAGCTTAACCCTTTCTAGCGGGGGGACAACCGGGGAGCTGTTTTTT. Its protein product is CASSLTLSSGGTTGELFF.